Listed below are T cell receptor beta chains from one sample, sequenced in a study of T cells after yellow fever vaccination. TCRdb independently ran MiXCR on the 5' RACE reads; one entry per CDR3 protein. The data show 500,000 to 650,000 distinct CDR3 sequences, 9% to 15% seen once. This specimen was PBMCs, taken on the day of the yellow fever booster vaccination. All receptors come from a man aged 25-45 years who received the YFV17D yellow fever vaccine. Both conserved end residues are trimmed from each CDR3.

v_gene	j_gene	CDR3aa
TRBV20-1	TRBJ2-3	SGATDTQY
TRBV20-1	TRBJ1-5	SALSGRKGSNQPQH
TRBV7-8	TRBJ2-7	ASSPGGFRTYEQY
TRBV20-1	TRBJ2-4	SARDGPSKNIQY
TRBV7-6	TRBJ2-7	ASSSWGQREGHEQY
TRBV7-9	TRBJ2-5	ASSLGWGRETQY
TRBV7-9	TRBJ1-4	ASSLGSGDWGKLF
TRBV18	TRBJ2-3	ASSPPPGPRGTSTDTQY
TRBV7-2	TRBJ2-5	ATAGDVKETQY
TRBV20-1	TRBJ2-3	SARGGTGTSSLTQY
TRBV9	TRBJ2-7	ASSVDPEVEQY
TRBV9	TRBJ2-1	ASSLHGQGLYNEQF
TRBV13	TRBJ2-7	ASSYETSGYEQY
TRBV7-2	TRBJ1-6	ASSFRTRGGSPLH
TRBV5-1	TRBJ2-1	ASSWDGSGEQF
TRBV6-5	TRBJ2-5	ASSSLAGGLKQETQY
TRBV27	TRBJ2-3	ASSPLEAGEADTQY
TRBV12-3/TRBV12-4	TRBJ2-5	ASSLVAGGLGQETQY
TRBV18	TRBJ2-1	ASSWDLDKGANEQF
TRBV10-3	TRBJ2-2	AISPVVSGTSGTRELF
TRBV3-1	TRBJ2-7	ASSPQEGAYEQY
TRBV5-4	TRBJ2-1	ASSLEGRGRVPF
TRBV29-1	TRBJ2-3	SVVGLAGRTDTQY
TRBV4-1	TRBJ2-5	ASSTYRDRAKETQY
TRBV6-5	TRBJ2-5	ASSYPPGTQETQY
TRBV28	TRBJ1-1	ASSAGLFTEAF
TRBV27	TRBJ2-3	ASSLTKGAHTDTQY
TRBV6-5	TRBJ2-1	ASSYPSSGSRYNEQF
TRBV2	TRBJ2-5	ASTQQGLLLETQY
TRBV28	TRBJ1-4	ASSLDLTPSEKLF
TRBV27	TRBJ2-2	ASSSTGTGGPGELF
TRBV6-5	TRBJ2-1	ASRRLAGGVSYNEQF
TRBV7-3	TRBJ2-1	ASSLIRAGVPNEQF
TRBV5-1	TRBJ2-1	ASSLIGTGGNNEQF
TRBV3-1	TRBJ1-1	ASCHRQKSTTEAF
TRBV27	TRBJ2-7	ASRLKVRYEQY
TRBV10-3	TRBJ2-3	AISLAGGSNTDTQY
TRBV6-5	TRBJ2-5	ASSYSNAGGAETQY
TRBV10-3	TRBJ1-1	AIARGGDTEAF
TRBV11-2	TRBJ2-2	ASSLARGGTGELF
TRBV29-1	TRBJ2-3	SVAQELAGADTQY
TRBV29-1	TRBJ2-5	SVWREEPRWAQY
TRBV29-1	TRBJ2-3	SVDGGTEDTQY
TRBV29-1	TRBJ1-1	SGDQSDPKGAF
TRBV30	TRBJ2-3	AWSTTGGSDTQY